Shown below are 23 T cell receptor beta chains from a single sample sequenced in a study of T cells after yellow fever vaccination. TCRdb re-derived calls from the 5' RACE reads in MiXCR, one entry per CDR3 protein. Found here are 500,000 to 650,000 distinct CDR3 sequences, about a sixth of them singletons; the top ten hold 15% to 20%. Sequences were derived from PBMCs, sampled more than 4 days after the first yellow fever vaccination. The receptors come from a man aged 18 to 30 who received the YFV17D yellow fever vaccine.

The chain has TRBV30 and TRBJ1-5; the match to TRBD1 covers 9 bases. Germline CDR1 and CDR2: GTSNPN and SVGIG (reference sequence). Germline trimming cut 1 base from V and 5 bases from J; bases unmatched to any gene: 0. CDR3 size: 13 residues. The CDR3 bases are TGTGCCTGGAGTGGGGACAGGGATCAGCCCCAGCATTTT. This sequence encodes CAWSGDRDQPQHF.

This clonotype was observed at least ten times. J is TRBJ2-6 and V is TRBV29-1; the D gene is possibly TRBD1 (6 bases). The CDR3 extends over 16 amino acids. V was clipped by 3 bases and J by 0 bases, with 12 bases between them. Looked up from germline, CDR1 is SQVTM and CDR2 is ANQGSEA. CDR3 in DNA: TGCAGCGTTGAGAGGGACACTGACTCTGGGGCCAACGTCCTGACTTTC. Its translation: CSVERDTDSGANVLTF.

There are a few counts of this clonotype. This chain connects TRBV5-1 to TRBJ2-3; D not certain. The CDR3 is 14 residues long. V was clipped by 2 bases and J by 5 bases, with 12 bases between them. CDR1 SGHRS and CDR2 YFSETQ come from the germline V gene. The CDR3 loop is CASSFGRPGDTQYF. The CDR3 nucleotides are TGCGCCAGCAGCTTTGGACGCCCGGGAGATACGCAGTATTTT.

This clonotype turned up a few times. This chain links TRBV6-2 or TRBV6-3 with TRBJ1-2; D is unclear. V dropped 3 bases and J dropped 4 bases, with 9 bases sitting between them. The CDR3 extends over 13 amino acids. Germline V gene sequence: CDR1 MNHEY, CDR2 SVGEGT. The CDR3 loop reads CASSYSGSYGYTF. Written as DNA, the CDR3 is TGTGCCAGCAGTTATTCCGGGTCCTATGGCTACACCTTC.

The chain has TRBV5-1 and TRBJ2-3; 7 bases match TRBD2. J gave up 0 bases and V 0 bases, and 7 bases lay outside the gene matches. Germline assignment: CDR1 SGHRS and CDR2 YFSETQ. CDR3 length equals 17 residues. The CDR3 sequence is CASSLDGAGVSTDTQYF. The CDR3 nucleotides read TGCGCCAGCAGCTTGGATGGTGCGGGGGTGAGCACAGATACGCAGTATTTT.

In its sample, this clonotype was seen a few times. V and J are TRBV19 and TRBJ2-7, with a tentative D call TRBD1 (6 bases). Germline CDR1 and CDR2: LNHDA and SQIVND (reference sequence). The CDR3 is 14 residues long. V shed 1 base and J shed 3 bases, with 10 bases lying between them. The CDR3 region is CASSIAQGLYEQYF. In DNA form, the CDR3 reads TGTGCCAGTAGTATAGCCCAGGGGCTCTACGAGCAGTACTTC.

CDR3 residues: CASSQDHRGVNSPLHF. DNA of the CDR3: TGCGCCAGCAGCCAAGACCATCGGGGGGTCAATTCACCCCTCCACTTT. The chain is built from TRBV4-3 and TRBJ1-6, with D maybe TRBD1 (5 bases). V lost 0 bases to trimming and J lost 7 bases, with 13 bases between them. Germline V gives CDR1 LGHNA, CDR2 YSLEER. CDR3 size: 16 residues.

This chain joins TRBV4-2 and TRBJ2-7, with D possibly matching TRBD2 (6 bases). In germline, CDR1 is LGHNA, CDR2 YNFKEQ. The CDR3 extends over 17 amino acids. V dropped 6 bases and J dropped 0 bases, with 21 bases sitting between them. The chain's CDR3 is CASSLGDWRESSYEQYF. The CDR3 bases are TGTGCCAGCAGTCTAGGGGACTGGCGCGAGAGCTCCTACGAGCAGTACTTC.

This clonotype occurred a few times. The rearrangement links TRBV3-1 to TRBJ2-1; TRBD2 matches 9 bases. Unmatched junction bases numbered 6, after V lost 3 bases and J lost 6 bases. Per the germline V gene, CDR1 is LGHDT and CDR2 is YNNKEL (reference sequence). This CDR3 has 15 residues. The CDR3 sequence: CASSQWRGGVNEQFF. The CDR3 nucleotides are TGTGCCAGCAGCCAGTGGCGGGGGGGAGTCAATGAGCAGTTCTTC.

The chain employs TRBV5-1 and TRBJ2-1; 12 bases map to TRBD2. V gave up 5 bases and J gave up 2 bases; unmatched junction bases: 5. The CDR3 totals 16 residues. Per the germline V gene, CDR1 is SGHRS and CDR2 is YFSETQ. The CDR3 nucleotides read TGCGCCAGCAGACAGACTAGCGGGGGTACCTACAATGAGCAGTTCTTC. This gives the protein CASRQTSGGTYNEQFF.

Turning to this clonotype: This sequence may be a read error, since a much larger clone differs from it by one base. The rearrangement links TRBV28 to TRBJ2-3; D is possibly TRBD2 (7 bases). Germline-derived CDR1 and CDR2 are MDHEN and SYDVKM. The CDR3 sequence is 16 residues long. V dropped 2 bases and J dropped 5 bases, with 17 bases sitting between them. This CDR3 reads CASSLGGAGAKDTQYF. In DNA form, the CDR3 reads TGTGCCAGCAGTTTAGGGGGGGCAGGGGCGAAAGATACGCAGTATTTT.

A few counts support this clonotype. The chain employs TRBV11-2 and TRBJ2-1, with 11 bases that match TRBD2. The CDR3 is 16 amino acids. The junction had 6 bases not matched to a gene; V was cut back by 2 bases and J by 6 bases. CDR1 and CDR2 (germline): SGHAT, FQNNGV. The CDR3 sequence: CASSLRLAGSFNEQFF. CDR3 in DNA: TGTGCCAGCAGCTTAAGACTAGCGGGGTCTTTCAATGAGCAGTTCTTC. The full variable domain, its missing parts supplied by reference TRBV11-2 and TRBJ2-1, is EAGVAQSPRYKIIEKRQSVAFWCNPISGHATLYWYQQILGQGPKLLIQFQNNGVVDDSQLPKDRFSAERLKGVDSTLKIQPAKLEDSAVYLCASSLRLAGSFNEQFFGPGTRLTVL.

The chain recombines TRBV10-3 with TRBJ2-5, with TRBD1 identical over 9 bases. CDR1 is ENHRY, CDR2 SYGVKD, per germline. The CDR3 length is 14 residues. With V trimmed by 3 bases and J by 5 bases, 4 bases remained unmatched. The CDR3 region is CAISETTGGETQYF. CDR3 sequence (DNA): TGTGCCATCAGTGAAACGACAGGGGGGGAGACCCAGTACTTC.

The chain is built from TRBV5-1 and TRBJ2-2; D call uncertain. CDR3 length: 16 amino acids. Germline CDR1 and CDR2: SGHRS and YFSETQ. Trimming took 5 bases from V and 6 from J, leaving 20 bases between them. The CDR3 region is CASRSAVGRSPGELFF. CDR3 in DNA: TGCGCCAGCAGGTCGGCCGTCGGTAGAAGTCCCGGGGAGCTGTTTTTT.

This clonotype appeared a few times. This rearrangement joins TRBV7-6 to TRBJ2-7; D is perhaps TRBD1 or TRBD2 (5 bases each). The CDR3 is made up of 13 amino acids. Germline V CDR1 and CDR2: SGHVS, FNYEAQ. V was trimmed by 5 bases and J by 6 bases, leaving 14 bases between them. CDR3 protein: CASSDGTLTEQYF. CDR3 coding DNA: TGTGCCAGCAGCGATGGGACCCTTACCGAGCAGTACTTC.

The CDR3 coding sequence is TGTGCCAGCAGTGAAGGTGTTGGCGGGGGAGACCAAGAGACCCAGTACTTC. Protein sequence: CASSEGVGGGDQETQYF. J is TRBJ2-5 and V is TRBV2, with TRBD2 identical over 7 bases. The V gene end was trimmed by 1 base and the J gene end by 0 bases; junction bases not matched to a gene: 8. The germline V gene has CDR1 SNHLY and CDR2 FYNNEI. The length of the CDR3 is 17 residues.

The V call is TRBV7-9, the J call TRBJ2-7, with D tentatively TRBD2 (7 bases). The CDR3 consists of 14 residues. Germline CDR1 SEHNR, CDR2 FQNEAQ (reference sequence). Trimming took off 7 bases at V and 3 bases at J, with 16 bases between the two ends. The CDR3 protein is CASTLKGGIYEQYF. The CDR3 DNA reads as TGTGCCAGCACCCTAAAGGGGGGGATCTACGAGCAGTACTTC. The whole variable domain, filled in from reference TRBV7-9 and TRBJ2-7, reads DTGVSQNPRHKITKRGQNVTFRCDPISEHNRLYWYRQTLGQGPEFLTYFQNEAQLEKSRLLSDRFSAERPKGSFSTLEIQRTEQGDSAMYLCASTLKGGIYEQYFGPGTRLTVT.

This clonotype was counted between two and nine times. V gene TRBV12-3 or TRBV12-4 combines with J gene TRBJ1-1; 7 positions agree with TRBD1. This CDR3 has 16 residues. V shed 7 bases and J 0 bases; nucleotides not matched to a gene: 11. CDR3 sequence reads: CASTEGATFMNTEAFF. CDR3 sequence (DNA): TGTGCCAGCACAGAGGGGGCGACCTTCATGAACACTGAAGCTTTCTTT.

V and J are TRBV20-1 and TRBJ2-5, with no clear D. V dropped 3 bases and J dropped 5 bases, with 16 bases sitting between them. Germline assignment: CDR1 DFQATT and CDR2 SNEGSKA (reference sequence). The CDR3 has 14 residues. CDR3 residues: CSARESGLEETQYF. The CDR3 bases are TGCAGTGCTAGGGAATCGGGTTTAGAGGAGACCCAGTACTTC.

This clonotype was recorded a few times. The chain has TRBV27 and TRBJ2-3; D might be TRBD1 (5 bases). The CDR3 is 14 residues long. V was pared by 5 bases and J by 0 bases, with 9 bases between. CDR1 and CDR2 (germline): MNHEY, SMNVEV (reference sequence). CDR3 protein: CASSVRASTDTQYF. DNA of the CDR3: TGTGCCAGCAGTGTCAGGGCCAGCACAGATACGCAGTATTTT.

The DNA for the CDR3 is TGTGCCAGCTCGCCAGTGGCCGGACAGGGATACACTGAAGCTTTCTTT. This codes for CASSPVAGQGYTEAFF. The genes are TRBV18 and TRBJ1-1, with 8 bases matching TRBD1. The CDR3 length is 16 residues. The J segment lost 3 bases and the V segment lost 6 bases, leaving 12 bases of the junction unmatched. Germline values: CDR1 KGHSH, CDR2 LQKENI. The whole variable domain, filled in from reference TRBV18 and TRBJ1-1, reads NAGVMQNPRHLVRRRGQEARLRCSPMKGHSHVYWYRQLPEEGLKFMVYLQKENIIDESGMPKERFSAEFPKEGPSILRIQQVVRGDSAAYFCASSPVAGQGYTEAFFGQGTRLTVV.

This clonotype has a handful of counts. V and J are TRBV27 and TRBJ1-1; D call uncertain. The CDR3 is made up of 13 amino acids. Germline CDR1 reads MNHEY; CDR2 reads SMNVEV (reference sequence). V lost 3 bases, J lost 1 base, and 6 bases lay in between. The CDR3 loop is CASSFGWNTEAFF. CDR3 nucleotide sequence: TGTGCCAGCAGTTTCGGGTGGAACACTGAAGCTTTCTTT.

The CDR3: CASSVVSESYNEQFF. CDR3 nucleotides: TGTGCCAGCAGCGTAGTTTCGGAATCCTACAATGAGCAGTTCTTC. The J gene is TRBJ2-1, the V gene TRBV9; D not certain. Germline V CDR1 and CDR2: SGDLS, YYNGEE. The CDR3 covers 15 residues. The germline V and J ends were trimmed by 0 bases and 1 base, with 8 bases remaining between them.